This T cell receptor (beta chain) was sequenced for a study of blood T cell repertoires in COVID-19. The overall study: PBMCs, B-cell-depleted T cells, or T cells were the source of the cDNA or gDNA that made up the material.

In the authors' workflow: Estimated nucleated cell counts came from reference gene primer amplification. The assay was immunoSEQ multiplex PCR, and TCRdb's table has in-frame clones only and misses some. V, J and clone size are those of that table, while D and trimming were read from the DNA. In the table there are roughly 300,000 clones, about 85% of which are singletons. The cohort comprised adults aged roughly 18 to 100 years residing in 20 to 30 US areas. The length of the CDR3 is 18 residues. CDR1 is LGHDT, CDR2 YNNKEL, per germline (reference sequence). V shed 1 base and J 4 bases; nucleotides not matched to a gene: 10.

The sample taken for sequencing was PBMCs or T cells enriched from blood (not recorded which). The chain couples TRBV3-1 (or the pseudogene TRBV3-2) to TRBJ2-1; 10 nucleotides line up with TRBD1. This clonotype was sampled from a young woman who had recovered from COVID-19. CDR3 residues: CASSQGLDRGTLYNEQFF. The CDR3, as DNA: TGTGCCAGCAGCCAAGGTTTGGACAGGGGGACCCTATACAATGAGCAGTTCTTC.